The 17 T cell receptor beta chains given below trace back to one sample, sequenced in a study of blood T cell repertoires in COVID-19. TCRdb's copy holds only in-frame clones and misses some; the assay was immunoSEQ multiplex PCR. The data show approximately 300,000 clones, with approximately 90% seen just once and approximately 5% held by the top ten. Input material: PBMCs or T cells enriched from blood (not recorded which). The origin of the receptors is a woman between 25 and 40 years old who had recovered from COVID-19.

The J gene is TRBJ2-6, the V gene TRBV9; D possibly corresponds to TRBD1 (5 bases). Looked up from germline, CDR1 is SGDLS and CDR2 is YYNGEE. Deletions cut 4 bases from V and 0 bases from J, with 14 bases between. CDR3 length: 17 amino acids. CDR3 in amino acids: CASSPRQIYSGANVLTF. The CDR3, as DNA: TGTGCCAGCAGCCCCAGACAGATTTACTCTGGGGCCAACGTCCTGACTTTC.

This sequence joins TRBV12-3 or TRBV12-4 and TRBJ1-4, with a weak D call TRBD1 (5 bases). The CDR3 is 13 amino acids. Trimming shortened V by 5 bases and J by 7 bases, and 11 bases separated the two germline ends. CDR3 sequence: CASSPLQGEKLFF. CDR3 in DNA: TGTGCCAGCAGTCCCCTTCAGGGTGAAAAACTGTTTTTT.

V and J are TRBV18 and TRBJ1-1; no firm D call. Trimming removed 3 bases at V and 4 bases at J, with 12 bases between. CDR1 and CDR2 (germline): KGHSH, LQKENI. This CDR3 region has 14 residues. The chain's CDR3 is CASSPERIGTEAFF. The CDR3 coding sequence is TGTGCCAGCTCACCTGAGAGGATTGGCACTGAAGCTTTCTTT.

This chain links TRBV10-2 with TRBJ2-4, with 10 bases lining up with TRBD1. The V gene end was trimmed by 6 bases and the J gene end by 8 bases; junction bases not matched to a gene: 10. The CDR3 runs to 15 residues. The V gene's germline CDR1 is WSHSY and CDR2 SAAADI. This CDR3 is CASRTTGGLSDIQYF. CDR3 nucleotide sequence: TGCGCCAGCAGAACGACAGGGGGCCTGAGTGACATTCAGTACTTC.

The chain carries TRBV6-1 and TRBJ1-2; no reliable D call. In germline, CDR1 is MNHNS, CDR2 SASEGT. The CDR3 has 13 residues. With 1 base removed from V and 6 bases from J, the gap between germline ends came to 9 bases. CDR3 region: CASSEGGSHGYTF. CDR3 in DNA: TGTGCCAGCAGTGAAGGAGGGTCCCATGGCTACACCTTC.

The chain carries TRBV19 and TRBJ1-1; D remains unclear. The germline V gene has CDR1 LNHDA and CDR2 SQIVND (reference sequence). The CDR3 is made up of 12 amino acids. V was shortened by 2 bases and J by 8 bases, with 9 bases between the two germline ends. CDR3 coding DNA: TGTGCCAGTAGTATATATGGGAGGGAAGCTTTCTTT. It yields the protein CASSIYGREAFF.

The chain joins TRBV29-1 to TRBJ2-1; D gene uncertain. The CDR3 extends over 10 amino acids. The germline V gene has CDR1 SQVTM and CDR2 ANQGSEA. V was pared by 8 bases and J by 7 bases, with 9 bases between. DNA of the CDR3: TGCAGCTTTACCCAGAATGAGCAGTTCTTC. Amino acid sequence: CSFTQNEQFF.

V usage is TRBV18 and J usage is TRBJ1-4; tentative D call: TRBD1 (5 bases). The CDR3 is 14 amino acids. Germline loops: CDR1 KGHSH, CDR2 LQKENI. Between the trimmed V and J ends, which lost 3 bases and 4 bases, there was a span of 9 bases. The CDR3 DNA reads TGTGCCAGCTCACCGGGCAGGGTTAATGAAAAACTGTTTTTT. Its translation is CASSPGRVNEKLFF.

The V and J genes are TRBV6-1 and TRBJ1-5; a possible D gene is TRBD1 (6 bases). The V end was cut by 1 base, the J end by 6 bases, with 13 bases between. CDR3 length: 15 residues. Per germline, CDR1 MNHNS and CDR2 SASEGT. The CDR3 DNA sequence: TGTGCCAGCAGTGAAGAACAGGGAATCGGTCAGCCCCAGCATTTT. Translating it yields CASSEEQGIGQPQHF.

There are a few counts of this clone. J is TRBJ1-2 and V is TRBV28; no reliable D call. Trimming cost V 2 bases and J 1 base, with 8 bases left between them. The length of the CDR3 is 14 residues. Germline loops: CDR1 MDHEN, CDR2 SYDVKM. Here the CDR3 DNA reads TGTGCCAGCAGTTTAGGTGCGAATAACTATGGCTACACCTTC. It specifies CASSLGANNYGYTF.

The chain carries TRBV11-2 and TRBJ1-1, with TRBD1 identical over 9 bases. V lost 6 bases, J lost 3 bases, and 5 bases stayed unmatched. From germline, CDR1 is SGHAT and CDR2 FQNNGV. The CDR3 extends over 14 amino acids. The CDR3 region has the DNA TGTGCCAGCAGGCACAGGGGGCAGGACACTGAAGCTTTCTTT. Protein: CASRHRGQDTEAFF.

The chain carries TRBV3-1 (or the pseudogene TRBV3-2) and TRBJ1-1; 7 bases map to TRBD1. CDR3 length equals 14 residues. From germline, CDR1 is LGHDT and CDR2 YNNKEL (reference sequence). Trimming removed 3 bases from V and 4 bases from J; junction bases left unmatched: 5. The CDR3 loop reads CASSHNRGGTEAFF. In nucleotides, the CDR3 is TGTGCCAGCAGCCACAACAGGGGAGGCACTGAAGCTTTCTTT.

In its sample, this clone was seen once. The chain carries TRBV7-2 and TRBJ1-2; 8 bases line up with TRBD1. CDR1 and CDR2 (germline): SGHTA, FQGNSA. The CDR3 has 15 residues. The V segment lost 5 bases and the J segment 7 bases; nucleotides outside the gene matches: 12. The CDR3: CASSHQSGQGGGYTF. Written as DNA, the CDR3 is TGTGCCAGCAGCCACCAGTCCGGACAGGGAGGTGGCTACACCTTC. Full variable domain (rest looked up from reference TRBV7-2 and TRBJ1-2): GAGVSQSPSNKVTEKGKDVELRCDPISGHTALYWYRQSLGQGLEFLIYFQGNSAPDKSGLPSDRFSAERTGGSVSTLTIQRTQQEDSAVYLCASSHQSGQGGGYTFGSGTRLTVV.

The rearrangement uses TRBV6-6 and TRBJ1-3; 7 bases agree with TRBD1. This CDR3 is 15 amino acids long. The junction had 4 bases not matched to a gene; V was cut back by 5 bases and J by 0 bases. CDR1 and CDR2 from the germline V gene are MNHNY and SVGAGI (reference sequence). CDR3 protein: CASSTDRPSGNTIYF. CDR3 in DNA: TGTGCCAGCAGTACGGACAGGCCCTCTGGAAACACCATATATTTT.

This clone has just one count. The chain is built from TRBV29-1 and TRBJ1-3; D is ambiguous. The length of the CDR3 is 15 residues. Trimming pared 3 bases from V and 0 bases from J, leaving 12 bases between. Germline assignment: CDR1 SQVTM and CDR2 ANQGSEA. The CDR3 DNA reads as TGCAGCGTTGAGCTTGTGGCAATCTCTGGAAACACCATATATTTT. It translates to CSVELVAISGNTIYF. The full variable domain, its missing parts supplied by reference TRBV29-1 and TRBJ1-3, is SAVISQKPSRDICQRGTSLTIQCQVDSQVTMMFWYRQQPGQSLTLIATANQGSEATYESGFVIDKFPISRPNLTFSTLTVSNMSPEDSSIYLCSVELVAISGNTIYFGEGSWLTVV.

This chain uses TRBV19 with TRBJ1-3, with D perhaps TRBD1 (5 bases). The V end lost 5 bases, the J end lost 1 base, and 15 bases lay between the germline ends. The CDR3 extends over 16 amino acids. Germline CDR1 LNHDA, CDR2 SQIVND (reference sequence). The CDR3 region is CASSDPGGRSGNTIYF. The CDR3 DNA reads as TGTGCCAGTAGTGACCCCGGGGGACGGTCTGGAAACACCATATATTTT.

The chain links TRBV18 to TRBJ2-7, with D possibly TRBD1 on 6 matching bases. Germline CDR1 is KGHSH and CDR2 is LQKENI. This CDR3 contains 16 residues. The V and J ends lost 2 bases and 4 bases respectively, with 18 bases between them. CDR3 sequence (DNA): TGTGCCAGCTCACCAACTGGGGGCGGTAAGGTGTACGAGCAGTACTTC. Translated, it gives CASSPTGGGKVYEQYF.